The T cell receptor beta chain described here comes from a study of T cell responses to AZD1222 COVID-19 vaccine. The study, taken as a whole, reports: Increased Spike-specific TCR breadth and depth were observed after two AZD1222 doses. Samples come after the peak T cell response, not at day 14. Females made up more of the donors, who were largely white British, and clonal diversity may have come out too low. Vaccine-related CD4 TCRs covered spike, predominating at 160-218 and 743-854.

Method: immunoSEQ multiplex PCR; TCRdb's copy keeps in-frame clones and lacks some. The table includes about 120,000 clones, roughly four fifths detected once. Germline CDR1 DFQATT, CDR2 SNEGSKA (reference sequence). J gave up 3 bases and V 3 bases, and 7 bases lay outside the gene matches. The CDR3 is 15 residues long. With respect to this clone: Its antigen remains unidentified.

The TCR comes from an adult in good health. The rearrangement links TRBV20-1 to TRBJ2-3; TRBD2 matches 9 bases. This material consisted of peripheral blood, taken on day 0 of AZD1222 vaccination. CDR3 loop: CSASGSSGKTDTQYF. DNA for the CDR3: TGCAGTGCTAGTGGGTCTAGCGGGAAAACAGATACGCAGTATTTT.